The entry below describes one TCR beta chain. Its antigen remains unknown. This sample stems from a study of stem cell transplantation in POMP-related autoinflammatory disease. Study-wide context: Pre-transplant patients had naive-skewed CD4+ T cells and few CD8+ T cells.

Study-wide results and caveats: In patients with PRAID, every analyzed T-cell subset tended to show lower diversity and higher clonality. In PRAID patients, the number of distinct TRB V-J gene pairings was restricted.

PRAID featured prominent immunodeficiency. The table came from immunoSEQ multiplex PCR; TCRdb's copy has only in-frame clones and leaves some out. The sample includes about 32,000 clones, around nine tenths of them seen just once. This sequence was found in a human donor with POMP-related autoinflammation and immune dysregulation (PRAID). The source was CD4+ T cells from PBMCs, collected before stem cell transplantation.

CDR3 DNA sequence: TGTGCCAGCAGCTTCGGACAGCAAAATGAAGCTTTCTTT. It is translated as CASSFGQQNEAFF. The chain recombines TRBV7-3 with TRBJ1-1; maybe TRBD1 (6 bases). Between the trimmed V and J ends, which lost 3 bases and 7 bases, there was a span of 12 bases. Germline loops: CDR1 SGHTA, CDR2 FQGTGA. CDR3 length: 13 amino acids.